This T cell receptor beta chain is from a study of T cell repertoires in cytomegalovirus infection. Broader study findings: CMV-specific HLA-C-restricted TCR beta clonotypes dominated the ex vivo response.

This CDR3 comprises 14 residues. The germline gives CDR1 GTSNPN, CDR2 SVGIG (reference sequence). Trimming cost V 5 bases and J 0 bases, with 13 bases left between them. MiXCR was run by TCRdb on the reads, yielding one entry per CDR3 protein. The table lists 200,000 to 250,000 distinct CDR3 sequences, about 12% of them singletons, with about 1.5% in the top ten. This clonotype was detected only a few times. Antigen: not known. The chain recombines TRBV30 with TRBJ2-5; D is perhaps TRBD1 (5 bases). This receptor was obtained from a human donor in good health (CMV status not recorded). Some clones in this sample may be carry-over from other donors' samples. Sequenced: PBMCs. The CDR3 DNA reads TGTGCCTGGGCAGGGCTTTTTTACCAAGAGACCCAGTACTTC. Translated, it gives CAWAGLFYQETQYF.